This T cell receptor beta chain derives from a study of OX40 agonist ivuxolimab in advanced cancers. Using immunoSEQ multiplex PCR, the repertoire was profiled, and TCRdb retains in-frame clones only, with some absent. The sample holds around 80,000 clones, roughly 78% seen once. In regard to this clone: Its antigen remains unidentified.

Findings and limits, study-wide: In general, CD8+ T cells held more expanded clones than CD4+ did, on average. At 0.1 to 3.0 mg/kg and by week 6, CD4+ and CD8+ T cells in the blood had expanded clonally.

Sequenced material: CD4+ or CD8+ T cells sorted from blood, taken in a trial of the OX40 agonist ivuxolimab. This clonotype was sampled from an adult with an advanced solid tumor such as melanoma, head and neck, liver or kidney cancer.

Written as DNA, the CDR3 is TGTGCCAGCAGCTTAGATACGTTCTACGAGCAGTACTTC. Translating gives CASSLDTFYEQYF. The V call is TRBV11-3, the J call TRBJ2-7; D remains unclear. The CDR3 is 13 residues long. CDR1 is SGHNT and CDR2 is YENEEA in the germline V gene. The ends were cut back, 0 bases at V and 3 bases at J, with 6 bases in the middle.